The 12 T cell receptor beta chains given below trace back to one sample, sequenced in a study of human T cells and chemical hapten exposure. TCRdb called the RACE reads again in MiXCR, with one record for every CDR3 protein. The repertoire holds 250,000 or so distinct CDR3 sequences, with approximately 8% as singletons. As for time point: pre-sensitization, week 0. The treatment here: therapeutic diphenylcyclopropenone sensitization with weekly scalp DPC. The sample in question was whole blood, obtained in connection with sensitization to the hapten diphenylcyclopropenone (DPC). These receptors came from a man between 18 and 29 years old with alopecia areata. Some clones in this sample may be carry-over from other donors' samples.

This clonotype showed up just a few times. The gene calls are TRBV6-6 and TRBJ2-5, with TRBD1 matching 8 bases. The germline V gene encodes CDR1 MNHNY and CDR2 SVGAGI (reference sequence). This CDR3 is 16 amino acids long. The trim removed 4 bases at V and 2 bases at J, leaving 9 bases unmatched. The DNA for the CDR3 is TGTGCCAGCAGTTCCTGGACAGGGCCATCTCAAGAGACCCAGTACTTC. Translating it yields CASSSWTGPSQETQYF.

This chain uses TRBV7-9 with TRBJ1-4, with D perhaps TRBD1 (5 bases). The V and J ends lost 3 bases and 8 bases respectively, with 16 bases between them. Germline CDR1 and CDR2: SEHNR and FQNEAQ (reference sequence). This CDR3 contains 15 residues. CDR3 sequence: CASSFGREWVEKLFF. CDR3 nucleotides: TGTGCCAGCAGCTTCGGCAGGGAATGGGTAGAAAAACTGTTTTTT.

The sample holds a few counts of this clonotype. V gene TRBV6-6 combines with J gene TRBJ1-2; D is unresolved. The germline V and J ends were trimmed by 5 bases and 4 bases, with 23 bases remaining between them. The CDR3 is 17 residues long. Germline CDR1 is MNHNY and CDR2 is SVGAGI (reference sequence). The CDR3 DNA reads as TGTGCCAGCAGTGCACGTGACACCTCCTTACCACCCTATGGCTACACCTTC. It codes for CASSARDTSLPPYGYTF.

This clonotype was seen a handful of times. The chain couples TRBV20-1 to TRBJ2-3; 7 bases align to TRBD2. The CDR3 length is 13 residues. The V and J ends lost 6 bases and 4 bases, in that order; junction bases with no gene match: 7. Germline CDR1 reads DFQATT; CDR2 reads SNEGSKA (reference sequence). The CDR3 DNA sequence: TGCAGTGCCCGGGGGGACTGGCCAGATACGCAGTATTTT. It is translated as CSARGDWPDTQYF.

CDR3 coding DNA: TGTGCCAGCAGCCAAGATAGGGCAGGCCAGGCCCAGCATTTT. Translated: CASSQDRAGQAQHF. The chain links TRBV3-1 to TRBJ1-5, with D hard to call. Trimming pared 0 bases from V and 11 bases from J, leaving 14 bases between. The CDR3 consists of 14 residues. The V gene's germline CDR1 is LGHDT and CDR2 YNNKEL (reference sequence).

The chain links TRBV11-1 to TRBJ1-6; D remains unclear. The CDR3 spans 15 residues. The germline V gene encodes CDR1 SGHAT and CDR2 FQDESV (reference sequence). Trimming took off 3 bases at V and 7 bases at J, with 13 bases between the two ends. CDR3 in DNA: TGTGCCAGCAGCTTGAGTTCCGGAGAGAATTCACCCCTCCACTTT. Protein: CASSLSSGENSPLHF. Based on the CDR3 plus reference TRBV11-1 and TRBJ1-6, the full variable domain is EAEVAQSPRYKITEKSQAVAFWCDPISGHATLYWYRQILGQGPELLVQFQDESVVDDSQLPKDRFSAERLKGVDSTLKIQPAELGDSAMYLCASSLSSGENSPLHFGNGTRLTVT.

The sample holds a few counts of this clonotype. The rearrangement joins TRBV4-1 to TRBJ2-2; 11 bases line up with TRBD2. Germline V CDR1 and CDR2: MGHRA, YSYEKL. Trimming removed 5 bases from V and 1 base from J; junction bases left unmatched: 3. CDR3 length: 16 amino acids. CDR3 sequence: CASSKTSGGNTGELFF. The DNA of the CDR3 is TGCGCCAGCAGCAAAACTAGCGGGGGGAACACCGGGGAGCTGTTTTTT.

This clonotype was observed many times. The rearrangement links TRBV5-1 to TRBJ2-2; 7 bases are shared with TRBD2. Germline V gene lookup returns CDR1 SGHRS and CDR2 YFSETQ. The CDR3 extends over 17 amino acids. Germline trimming cut 4 bases from V and 0 bases from J; bases unmatched to any gene: 9. CDR3 residues: CASSPSPAGPNTGELFF. As DNA, the CDR3 is TGCGCCAGCAGCCCCTCCCCAGCGGGGCCGAACACCGGGGAGCTGTTTTTT.

This chain connects TRBV6-1 to TRBJ2-2; no definite D call. V was pared by 8 bases and J by 0 bases, with 7 bases between. The CDR3 covers 13 residues. Germline V gene data show CDR1 as MNHNS and CDR2 as SASEGT. The CDR3 reads CASSFANTGELFF. The CDR3 DNA follows: TGTGCCAGCTCGTTCGCGAACACCGGGGAGCTGTTTTTT.

This clonotype was seen a handful of times. The chain recombines TRBV5-5 with TRBJ2-7; TRBD1 matches at 9 bases. The J segment lost 5 bases and the V segment lost 4 bases, leaving 4 bases of the junction unmatched. Germline CDR1 reads SGHKS; CDR2 reads YYEKEE (reference sequence). There are 13 residues in the CDR3. This chain's CDR3 is CASSPDRGNEQYF. In DNA form, the CDR3 reads TGTGCCAGCAGCCCTGACAGGGGGAACGAGCAGTACTTC.

The chain employs TRBV7-2 and TRBJ1-4; 8 nucleotides line up with TRBD1. V lost 5 bases and J lost 8; bases outside the gene matches: 13. CDR1 and CDR2 (germline): SGHTA, FQGNSA. The CDR3 totals 16 residues. CDR3: CASSPHGQGGDEKLFF. As DNA, the CDR3 is TGTGCCAGCAGCCCACACGGACAGGGAGGTGACGAAAAACTGTTTTTT. The complete variable domain, with remaining parts taken from reference TRBV7-2 and TRBJ1-4, reads GAGVSQSPSNKVTEKGKDVELRCDPISGHTALYWYRQSLGQGLEFLIYFQGNSAPDKSGLPSDRFSAERTGGSVSTLTIQRTQQEDSAVYLCASSPHGQGGDEKLFFGSGTQLSVL.

This clonotype was seen a single time. The chain is built from TRBV29-1 and TRBJ1-1, with 7 bases that match TRBD1. V dropped 8 bases and J dropped 1; count of bases not matched to a gene: 7. The CDR3 has 13 residues. The germline CDR1 and CDR2 sequences are SQVTM and ANQGSEA. This CDR3 is CSSLTGKNTEAFF. For the CDR3, the DNA is TGCAGCTCCCTGACAGGGAAGAACACTGAAGCTTTCTTT.